Given below is one T cell receptor (beta chain) in context. The antigen is not known. The CDR3 spans 14 residues. Germline loops: CDR1 DFQATT, CDR2 SNEGSKA (reference sequence). Next came a second PCR, run for roughly 6 to 11 cycles, which used a sample-barcoded 5' primer along with a J-beta primer mix. TCRdb re-called the 5' RACE reads through MiXCR, storing one row per CDR3 protein. The profile shows over a million distinct CDR3 sequences, almost 25% of them singletons. The record originates from a study of blood T cells in healthy people across ages. Study-wide findings and caveats: PBMCs left unsorted prevented a conclusive naive versus antigen-experienced comparison. Investigators viewed diversity estimates from one million T cells as underestimates, the study reported.

This same sample was also taken into another study, of T cells of mothers and their children. From that study: The authors identified no persistent microchimeric T cell clones.

The sample was blood. The genes are TRBV20-1 and TRBJ2-5, with D maybe TRBD2 (5 bases). The DNA end lines up better with TRBJ2-7; the J call may be wrong. The TCR originated in a girl aged 2 to 9 in good health. DNA of the CDR3: TGCAGTGCTAGAGATACCGGTAGGGAGTACGAGCAGTACTTC. The encoded protein is CSARDTGREYEQYF.